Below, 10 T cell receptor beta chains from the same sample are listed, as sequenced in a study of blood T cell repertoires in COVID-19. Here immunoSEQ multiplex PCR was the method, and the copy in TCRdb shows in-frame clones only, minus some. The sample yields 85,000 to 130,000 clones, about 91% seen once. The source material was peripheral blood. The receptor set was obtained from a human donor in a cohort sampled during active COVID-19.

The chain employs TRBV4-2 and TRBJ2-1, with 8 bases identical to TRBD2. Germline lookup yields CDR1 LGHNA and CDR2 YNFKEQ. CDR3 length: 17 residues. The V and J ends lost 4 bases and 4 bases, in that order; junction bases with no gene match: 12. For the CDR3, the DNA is TGTGCCAGCAGCCGAGAGCCCGGGACTAGTGAGTACAATGAGCAGTTCTTC. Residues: CASSREPGTSEYNEQFF.

CDR3 nucleotide sequence: TGTGCCAGCAGCCAAGATATAGGGGTCAATCAGCCCCAGCATTTT. Protein product: CASSQDIGVNQPQHF. The J gene is TRBJ1-5, the V gene TRBV3-1 (or the pseudogene TRBV3-2); D may be TRBD1 (5 bases). The germline V gene encodes CDR1 LGHDT and CDR2 YNNKEL (reference sequence). Trimming stripped 0 bases from V and 3 bases from J, with 9 bases between. The CDR3 runs 15 residues.

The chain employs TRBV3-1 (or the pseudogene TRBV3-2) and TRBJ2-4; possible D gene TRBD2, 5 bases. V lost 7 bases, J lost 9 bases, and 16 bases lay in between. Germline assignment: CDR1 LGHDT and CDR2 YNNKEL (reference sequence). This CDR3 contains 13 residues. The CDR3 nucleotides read TGTGCCAGCACCGCGGGTGGCTCGCGCATTCAGTACTTC. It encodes CASTAGGSRIQYF.

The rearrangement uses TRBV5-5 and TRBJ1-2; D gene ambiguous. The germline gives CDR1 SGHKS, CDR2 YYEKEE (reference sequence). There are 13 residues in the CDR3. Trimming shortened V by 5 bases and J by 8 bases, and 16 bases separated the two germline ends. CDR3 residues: CASSSDGNMGYTF. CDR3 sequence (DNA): TGTGCCAGCAGTTCCGACGGGAATATGGGCTACACCTTC.

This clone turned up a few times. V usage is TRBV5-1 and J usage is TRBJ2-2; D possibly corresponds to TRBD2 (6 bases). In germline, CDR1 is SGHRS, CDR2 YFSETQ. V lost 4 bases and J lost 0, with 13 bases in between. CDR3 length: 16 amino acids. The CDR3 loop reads CASSTRTTSNTGELFF. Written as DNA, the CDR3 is TGCGCCAGCAGCACTCGGACTACCTCGAACACCGGGGAGCTGTTTTTT.

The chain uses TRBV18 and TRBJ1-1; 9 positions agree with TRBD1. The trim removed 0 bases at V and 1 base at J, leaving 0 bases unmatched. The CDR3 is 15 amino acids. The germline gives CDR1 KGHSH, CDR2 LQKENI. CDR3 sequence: CASSPPDRGNTEAFF. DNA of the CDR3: TGTGCCAGCTCACCACCGGACAGGGGGAACACTGAAGCTTTCTTT.

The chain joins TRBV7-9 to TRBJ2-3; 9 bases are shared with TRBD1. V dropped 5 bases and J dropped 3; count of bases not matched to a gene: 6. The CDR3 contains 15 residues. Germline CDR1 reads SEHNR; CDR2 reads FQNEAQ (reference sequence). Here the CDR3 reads CASSMDRGLTDTQYF. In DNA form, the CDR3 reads TGTGCCAGCAGCATGGACAGGGGACTAACAGATACGCAGTATTTT.

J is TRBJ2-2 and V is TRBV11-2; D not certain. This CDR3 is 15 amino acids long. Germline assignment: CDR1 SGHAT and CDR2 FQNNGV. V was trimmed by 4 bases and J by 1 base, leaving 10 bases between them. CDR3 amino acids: CASSYLTQNTGELFF. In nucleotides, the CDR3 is TGTGCCAGCAGCTACCTCACACAGAACACCGGGGAGCTGTTTTTT.

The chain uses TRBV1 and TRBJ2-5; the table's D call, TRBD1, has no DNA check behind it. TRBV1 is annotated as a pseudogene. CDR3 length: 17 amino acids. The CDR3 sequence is CTSRRDAGDPPQETQYF. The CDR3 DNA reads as TGCACCAGCAGGCGAGATGCAGGGGACCCTCCCCAAGAGACCCAGTACTTC.

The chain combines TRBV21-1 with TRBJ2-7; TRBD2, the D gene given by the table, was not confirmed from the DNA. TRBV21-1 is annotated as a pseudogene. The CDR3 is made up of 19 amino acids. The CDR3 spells CASSIHSFLVASRAYEQYF. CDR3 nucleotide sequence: TGTGCCAGCAGCATCCACTCTTTTTTGGTCGCTTCAAGAGCCTACGAGCAGTACTTC.